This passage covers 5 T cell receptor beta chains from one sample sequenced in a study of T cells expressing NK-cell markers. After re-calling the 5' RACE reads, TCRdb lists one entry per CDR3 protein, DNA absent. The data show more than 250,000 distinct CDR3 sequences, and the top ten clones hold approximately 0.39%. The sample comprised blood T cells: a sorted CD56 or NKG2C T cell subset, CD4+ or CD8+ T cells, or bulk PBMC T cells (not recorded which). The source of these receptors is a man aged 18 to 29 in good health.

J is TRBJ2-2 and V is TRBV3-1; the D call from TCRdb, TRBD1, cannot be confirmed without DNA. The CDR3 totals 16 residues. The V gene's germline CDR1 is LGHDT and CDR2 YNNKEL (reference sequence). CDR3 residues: CASSQRGTVFSGELFF.

CDR3: CASISHPGGPEAFF. The chain combines TRBV19 with TRBJ1-1; TCRdb indicates TRBD1, and absent DNA this call remains unverified. The CDR3 has 14 residues. Germline values: CDR1 LNHDA, CDR2 SQIVND (reference sequence).

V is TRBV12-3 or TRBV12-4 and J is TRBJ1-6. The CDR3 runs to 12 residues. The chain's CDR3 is CASSLVRGPLHF.

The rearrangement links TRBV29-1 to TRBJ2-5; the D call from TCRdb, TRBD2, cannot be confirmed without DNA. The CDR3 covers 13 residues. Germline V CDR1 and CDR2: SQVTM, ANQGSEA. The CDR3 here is CSVYLGGGETQYF.

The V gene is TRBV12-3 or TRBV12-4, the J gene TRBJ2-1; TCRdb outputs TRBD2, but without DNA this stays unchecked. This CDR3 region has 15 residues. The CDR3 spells CASSSRTSGRDEQFF.